This T cell receptor beta chain was sequenced during a study of cytomegalovirus exposure and HLA in healthy donors. Worth noting for this clone: Its antigen is undetermined.

The primer mix had 60 Vbeta and 13 Jbeta primers. Produced via immunoSEQ multiplex PCR; TCRdb's table is partial and in-frame only. This sample carries about 130,000 clones, just over 70% of them seen once, and the ten largest clones take about 3%. CDR1 is LNHDA, CDR2 SQIVND, per germline (reference sequence). J lost 1 base, V lost 10 bases, and 12 bases had no gene match. This CDR3 spans 15 amino acids. Study-level results: It was reportedly the case that the classifier diagnosed cytomegalovirus status with high specificity and sensitivity.

The source is a woman aged 55-69 years in good health and CMV-seropositive. The sample taken for sequencing was PBMCs. The genes are TRBV19 and TRBJ1-2, with 7 positions matching TRBD1. The CDR3 nucleotides read TGTGCCACCTCCCCCACCCGGGACAGTAACTATGGCTACACCTTC. Translation gives CATSPTRDSNYGYTF.